Listed here are 24 T cell receptor beta chains from one sample, sequenced in a study of tumor-infiltrating lymphocytes in primary liver carcinoma. Starting material of about 450 ng total RNA yielded TCR beta cDNA via a constant-region primer. Employing slightly modified ARM-PCR, three nested multiplex PCR rounds were run, and these gave rise to the TCR beta libraries. The study ran its first two PCR rounds for about 11 cycles each, using TRBV1-TRBV30 forward primers and a C-beta reverse primer. Each CDR3 protein is one row after TCRdb ran MiXCR on the multiplex PCR reads. The sample holds some 320,000 distinct CDR3 sequences; over 55% are singletons and the top ten take roughly 8.6%. Both blood RNA, taken from unsorted whole blood, and germline DNA were extracted. The sample taken for sequencing was peripheral blood. These receptor sequences come from a man aged 35 to 55 with primary liver carcinoma and hepatitis B virus infection.

Comments on this clonotype: A much larger clone differs from this one at a single base, so this may be a read error. This chain joins TRBV14 and TRBJ1-4; TRBD1 is a possible D gene (6 bases). Germline V lookup: CDR1 SGHDN, CDR2 FVKESK. The CDR3 runs to 14 residues. Deletions cut 0 bases from V and 7 bases from J, with 9 bases between. CDR3 region: CASSQETGLEKLFF. The CDR3 nucleotides are TGTGCCAGCAGCCAAGAGACAGGCCTTGAAAAACTGTTTTTT.

Note on this clonotype: A clone one base away is much larger, so this may be a read error. The chain links TRBV29-1 to TRBJ2-1; the D gene could be TRBD1 or TRBD2 (5 bases each). CDR1 and CDR2 (germline): SQVTM, ANQGSEA. The CDR3 is made up of 15 amino acids. The V end was cut by 8 bases, the J end by 2 bases, with 19 bases between. CDR3 in DNA: TGCAGCATTTCCGCGACGGGACCAACCTACAATGAGCAGTTCTTC. Translating it yields CSISATGPTYNEQFF.

Details on this clonotype: A read error is likely, as this CDR3 ends without the conserved phenylalanine or tryptophan. This rearrangement joins TRBV12-3 or TRBV12-4 to TRBJ1-4; 7 bases fit TRBD1. The junction had 18 bases not matched to a gene; V was cut back by 4 bases and J by 7 bases. This CDR3 is built from 18 residues. CDR3 sequence (DNA): TGTGCCAGCAGTTCAACAGGAGGAGGGGGCGTCGAGGTTGAAAAACTGTTTTTA. The encoded protein is CASSSTGGGGVEVEKLFL.

As regards this clonotype: The CDR3 ends on some other residue instead of the conserved phenylalanine or tryptophan, so this is likely a read error. J is TRBJ1-5 and V is TRBV29-1; TRBD1 might be the D (5 bases). Germline V gene data show CDR1 as SQVTM and CDR2 as ANQGSEA. V lost 6 bases and J 7 bases, leaving 16 bases between the germline ends. There are 13 residues in the CDR3. The CDR3, as DNA: TGCAGCGTGACCCCGGGGAGGGACCAGCCCCAGCATCTT. Protein: CSVTPGRDQPQHL.

V gene TRBV29-1 combines with J gene TRBJ1-1; D remains ambiguous. The V end was cut by 7 bases, the J end by 11 bases, with 17 bases between. The germline CDR1 and CDR2 sequences are SQVTM and ANQGSEA. The length of the CDR3 is 11 residues. The CDR3 nucleotides read TGCAGCGGTGGAGGGCTCGATGAGGCTTTCTTT. The encoded protein is CSGGGLDEAFF. The full variable domain, its missing parts supplied by reference TRBV29-1 and TRBJ1-1, is SAVISQKPSRDICQRGTSLTIQCQVDSQVTMMFWYRQQPGQSLTLIATANQGSEATYESGFVIDKFPISRPNLTFSTLTVSNMSPEDSSIYLCSGGGLDEAFFGQGTRLTVV.

This clonotype was seen more than once but under ten times. Sequence at one end of the junction differs from germline and may be a read error. The chain uses TRBV4-2 and TRBJ2-1; 10 nucleotides line up with TRBD2. Germline values: CDR1 LGHNA, CDR2 YNFKEQ. The CDR3 is made up of 16 amino acids. The CDR3 is CASSLLAGVTYNGQFF. CDR3 DNA: TGTGCCAGCAGCCTTCTAGCGGGAGTCACCTACAATGGGCAGTTCTTC.

A word on this clonotype: One base away lies a much larger clone, so this may be a sequencing read error. The CDR3 does not end in the conserved phenylalanine or tryptophan, so this is likely a read error. CDR3 sequence: CASRQYNSPLHL. In DNA form, the CDR3 reads TGTGCCAGCAGACAGTATAATTCACCCCTCCACTTA. The chain joins TRBV6-6 to TRBJ1-6; D is unclear. The ends were cut back, 6 bases at V and 4 bases at J, with 4 bases in the middle. There are 12 residues in the CDR3. In germline, CDR1 is MNHNY, CDR2 SVGAGI (reference sequence).

The chain combines TRBV28 with TRBJ1-2; a weak D match, TRBD1 (6 bases). CDR1 and CDR2 from the germline V gene are MDHEN and SYDVKM. The germline V and J ends were trimmed by 5 bases and 8 bases, with 15 bases remaining between them. The CDR3 consists of 13 residues. CDR3 amino acids: CASSPGGTSGYTF. CDR3 bases: TGTGCCAGCAGTCCAGGCGGGACAAGCGGCTACACCTTC.

V is TRBV6-6 and J is TRBJ2-5; D not resolved. Germline V CDR1 and CDR2: MNHNY, SVGAGI (reference sequence). This CDR3 has 12 amino acids. V dropped 0 bases and J dropped 5 bases, with 4 bases sitting between them. In nucleotides, the CDR3 is TGTGCCAGCAGTTACTCGATCGAGACCCAGTACTTC. It codes for CASSYSIETQYF.

The chain recombines TRBV29-1 with TRBJ1-2; the D is unclear. This CDR3 has 12 amino acids. V lost 5 bases and J lost 2, with 9 bases in between. Germline V gene sequence: CDR1 SQVTM, CDR2 ANQGSEA. CDR3 region: CSVYVTNYGYTF. The CDR3 DNA reads as TGCAGCGTTTACGTAACCAACTATGGCTACACCTTC.

On this clonotype: This may be a read error: a much more frequent sequence differs by one nucleotide. J is TRBJ1-3 and V is TRBV4-2; no reliable D call. The germline V and J ends were trimmed by 0 bases and 4 bases, with 13 bases remaining between them. The CDR3 spans 16 residues. Germline V gene sequence: CDR1 LGHNA, CDR2 YNFKEQ. The CDR3 coding sequence is TGTGCCAGCAGCCAAGATCGGGCAAGGGTCGGAAACACCATATATTTT. Translated, it gives CASSQDRARVGNTIYF.

V usage is TRBV28 and J usage is TRBJ2-7, with TRBD1 matching over 10 bases. Germline assignment: CDR1 MDHEN and CDR2 SYDVKM. This CDR3 region has 14 residues. After removal of 4 bases from V and 7 bases from J, the junction contained 7 bases not matched to a gene. The CDR3 coding sequence is TGTGCCAGCAGTTCTCGACAGGGGGCGGGAGAGCAGTACTTC. It encodes CASSSRQGAGEQYF.

About this clonotype itself: The junction shows a germline mismatch at one end, possibly a read error. The rearrangement joins TRBV6-2 or TRBV6-3 to TRBJ1-5; 10 bases are a match to TRBD1. CDR1 and CDR2 from the germline V gene are MNHEY and SVGEGT. The CDR3 length is 18 residues. The CDR3: CVSSYWSGQGTGNQSQHF. In DNA, the CDR3 is TGTGTCAGCAGTTACTGGTCGGGACAGGGGACGGGCAATCAGTCCCAGCATTTT.

In the case of this clonotype: The CDR3 does not close with the conserved phenylalanine or tryptophan, likely indicating a read error. It is unclear where the CDR3 begins or ends on the DNA, so no DNA is shown, and the CDR3 is as TCRdb lists it. This chain joins TRBV6-6 and TRBJ2-3. CDR1 and CDR2 from the germline V gene are MNHNY and SVGAGI (reference sequence). The CDR3 extends over 12 residues, inclusive of both ends. The chain's CDR3 is CVSSGLEEIQYL.

This clonotype was seen repeatedly, ten times or more. The chain uses TRBV6-2 or TRBV6-3 and TRBJ2-1, with 9 bases identical to TRBD2. CDR3 length equals 14 residues. CDR1 and CDR2 (germline): MNHEY, SVGEGT. The J segment lost 14 bases and the V segment lost 2 bases, leaving 10 bases of the junction unmatched. The CDR3 bases are TGTGCCAGCAGTTACCCGGGGGGTAGCGGGAGAAAGTTCTTC. Amino acids: CASSYPGGSGRKFF.

On this clonotype itself: A junction end diverges from the germline sequence, so it may reflect a read error. V and J are TRBV12-3 or TRBV12-4 and TRBJ2-2; possibly TRBD2 for D (5 bases). This CDR3 region has 13 residues. In nucleotides, the CDR3 is TGTGCCAGCAGTTTAGTGAACATCGGGGAGCTGCTTTTT. Translating it yields CASSLVNIGELLF.

On this clonotype: The conserved phenylalanine or tryptophan is not found at the CDR3 terminus, so this likely reflects a read error. This chain joins TRBV6-2 or TRBV6-3 and TRBJ1-6, with D hard to call. CDR1 and CDR2 from the germline V gene are MNHEY and SVGEGT. The CDR3 spans 13 residues. Trimming pared 6 bases from V and 4 bases from J, leaving 7 bases between. Written as DNA, the CDR3 is TGTGCCAGCAGCTACGGGTATAATTCACCCCTCCACTAT. It specifies CASSYGYNSPLHY.

V is TRBV25-1 and J is TRBJ2-7; no firm D call. CDR3 size: 12 residues. V lost 4 bases and J 0 bases, leaving 4 bases between the germline ends. From germline, CDR1 is MGHDK and CDR2 SYGVNS. The CDR3 reads CASSGVSYEQYF. CDR3 DNA sequence: TGTGCCAGCAGTGGGGTCTCCTACGAGCAGTACTTC.

This clonotype was counted between two and nine times. V is TRBV14 and J is TRBJ2-5; no clear D gene. The CDR3 runs to 13 residues. Germline V gives CDR1 SGHDN, CDR2 FVKESK. V was clipped by 4 bases and J by 4 bases, with 10 bases between them. The CDR3 bases are TGTGCCAGCAGCCTCCGATTAAGAGAGACCCAGTACTTC. As protein: CASSLRLRETQYF.

The CDR3 spells CASTQGGFGEQYF. CDR3 in DNA: TGCGCCAGCACTCAAGGAGGGTTCGGCGAGCAGTACTTC. This chain connects TRBV4-3 to TRBJ2-7; possible D gene TRBD2, 6 bases. Germline V gene sequence: CDR1 LGHNA, CDR2 YSLEER. V gave up 7 bases and J gave up 6 bases, with 16 bases separating them. This CDR3 spans 13 amino acids.

Comment on this clonotype: As the CDR3 is not closed by the conserved phenylalanine or tryptophan, this likely results from a read error. The V and J genes are TRBV28 and TRBJ2-7; D possibly corresponds to TRBD2 (5 bases). The CDR3 loop spans 14 amino acids. Germline loops: CDR1 MDHEN, CDR2 SYDVKM. Trimming stripped 3 bases from V and 4 bases from J, with 13 bases between. CDR3 nucleotides: TGTGCCAGCAGTTTGGAAACTAGAGGGTACGAGCAGTACTTA. Protein sequence: CASSLETRGYEQYL.

Note on this clonotype: Its ends do not fully match the called genes, so a read error is possible. V is TRBV11-2 and J is TRBJ2-3; D may correspond to TRBD1 or TRBD2 (6 bases each). Per germline, CDR1 SGHAT and CDR2 FQNNGV. This CDR3 spans 15 amino acids. The CDR3 nucleotides are TGTGCCAGCAGCTTTGAGGGGGGAGTCACAGGTACGCAGTATTTT. Translated: CASSFEGGVTGTQYF.

Concerning this clonotype itself: This may be a read error: a much more frequent sequence differs by one nucleotide. Given the absence of the conserved phenylalanine or tryptophan at the CDR3 end, a read error is likely. The chain carries TRBV6-1 and TRBJ1-1, with D possibly being TRBD1 (6 bases). Germline loops: CDR1 MNHNS, CDR2 SASEGT. With 10 bases removed from V and 3 bases from J, the gap between germline ends came to 18 bases. The CDR3 runs 14 residues. The CDR3, as DNA: TGTGCCATCCAAGCCCGCAGACAGGACACTGAAGCTTTCGTT. This codes for CAIQARRQDTEAFV.

Note on this clonotype: A much larger clone differs by one base, so this may be a read error. The conserved final phenylalanine or tryptophan is absent from the CDR3, which likely points to a read error. The rearrangement links TRBV10-3 to TRBJ2-3, with 8 bases fitting TRBD2. The CDR3 runs to 13 residues. Losses at the gene ends were 11 bases for V and 3 bases for J; bases not matched to a gene: 7. CDR1 and CDR2 from the germline V gene are ENHRY and SYGVKD. The CDR3 loop is CAVLSGTTDTQYL. In nucleotides, the CDR3 is TGTGCCGTCCTTAGCGGGACTACAGATACGCAGTATCTT.